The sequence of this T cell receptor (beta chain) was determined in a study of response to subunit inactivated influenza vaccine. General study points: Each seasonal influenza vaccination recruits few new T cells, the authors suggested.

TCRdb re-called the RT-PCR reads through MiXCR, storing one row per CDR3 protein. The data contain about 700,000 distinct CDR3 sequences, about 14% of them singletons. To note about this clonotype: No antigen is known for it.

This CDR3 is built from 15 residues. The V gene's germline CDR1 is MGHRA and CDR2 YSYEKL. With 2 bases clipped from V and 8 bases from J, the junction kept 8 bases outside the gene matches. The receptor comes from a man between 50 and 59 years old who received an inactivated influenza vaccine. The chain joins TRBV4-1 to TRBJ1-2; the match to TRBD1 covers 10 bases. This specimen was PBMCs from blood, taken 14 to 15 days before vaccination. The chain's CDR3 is CASSQSPGTGEGYTF. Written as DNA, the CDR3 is TGCGCCAGCAGCCAAAGTCCCGGGACAGGGGAAGGCTACACCTTC.